This record concerns one T cell receptor (beta chain) sequence. Original methodology: Nucleated cell number was recorded as an estimate derived from reference gene primer amplification. This table comes from immunoSEQ multiplex PCR, and its TCRdb copy is limited to in-frame clones, with some not included. That table furnishes V, J and clone size, whereas the DNA furnished D and trimming. The data contain roughly 200,000 clones, 75% to 90% of them singletons. The data were taken from a study of blood T cell repertoires in COVID-19. Study-level information: There were acute and convalescent COVID-19 samples, and they came from the United States, Italy and Spain. T cells, B-cell-depleted T cells, or PBMCs supplied cDNA or gDNA.

The CDR3 length is 14 residues. Which cohort a participant joined came from the clinical history participants gave. The sequence came from a woman in her thirties or forties with acute COVID-19. The J gene is TRBJ1-2, the V gene TRBV21-1. TRBV21-1 is noted as a pseudogene. Material for sequencing was PBMCs or T cells enriched from blood (not recorded which). In nucleotides, the CDR3 is TGTGCCAGCAGCTTTCGTCAAGAGGGCTATGGCTACACCTTC. Protein product: CASSFRQEGYGYTF.